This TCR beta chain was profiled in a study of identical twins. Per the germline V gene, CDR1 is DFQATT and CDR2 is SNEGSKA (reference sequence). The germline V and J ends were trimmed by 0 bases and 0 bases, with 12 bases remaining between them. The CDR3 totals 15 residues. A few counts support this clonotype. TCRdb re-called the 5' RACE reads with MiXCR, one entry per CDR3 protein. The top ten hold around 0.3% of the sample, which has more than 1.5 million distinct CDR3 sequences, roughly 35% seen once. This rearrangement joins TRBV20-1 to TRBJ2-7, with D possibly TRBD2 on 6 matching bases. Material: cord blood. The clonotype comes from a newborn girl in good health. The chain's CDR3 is CSARDYHGSSYEQYF. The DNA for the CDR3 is TGCAGTGCTAGAGATTACCACGGGAGCTCCTACGAGCAGTACTTC.